The T cell receptor beta chain under discussion was sequenced for a study of control samples from healthy donors and cancer patients. The assay was immunoSEQ multiplex PCR, and TCRdb's table has in-frame clones only and misses some. This sample yields about 80,000 clones, of which approximately 89% are seen a single time; 5.5% belongs to the top ten. The CDR3 loop spans 13 amino acids. V lost 7 bases, J lost 3 bases, and 13 bases lay in between. Germline V CDR1 and CDR2: SGHRS, YFSETQ. Sequences were obtained from blood. This TCR was sampled from a man aged 50-60 years in good health. This chain joins TRBV5-1 and TRBJ1-2, with D possibly being TRBD1 (6 bases). CDR3 in DNA: TGCGCCAGCCGGGCAGGGGAGGACTATGGCTACACCTTC. Amino acids: CASRAGEDYGYTF. The full variable domain, its missing parts supplied by reference TRBV5-1 and TRBJ1-2, is KAGVTQTPRYLIKTRGQQVTLSCSPISGHRSVSWYQQTPGQGLQFLFEYFSETQRNKGNFPGRFSGRQFSNSRSEMNVSTLELGDSALYLCASRAGEDYGYTFGSGTRLTVV.